This is a list of T cell receptor beta chains from one sample in a study of CD8 T cells in ankylosing spondylitis. TCRdb passed the 5' RACE reads through MiXCR, listing each CDR3 protein once. The sample holds about 160,000 distinct CDR3 sequences; 9.8% are singletons and the top ten take approximately 15%. The sequenced material came from blood, either unsorted or a sorted T cell fraction (not recorded which). These receptor sequences come from a female donor with ankylosing spondylitis or in good health (not recorded which). CDR3s include the opening cysteine and the closing phenylalanine or tryptophan. D genes are given only for firm matches. Clone sizes are given selectively: once, few, many, or a class where the clone is expanded.

J: TRBJ2-5; D: -; length: 11; size: few; V: TRBV20-1; CDR3: CSARGEETQYF; DNA: TGCAGTGCTAGGGGCGAGGAGACCCAGTACTTC
J: TRBJ2-7; D: -; length: 12; size: many; V: TRBV7-9; CDR3: CASSASTYEQYF; DNA: TGTGCCAGCAGCGCATCTACCTACGAGCAGTACTTC
J: TRBJ2-2; D: -; length: 18; size: few; V: TRBV4-1; CDR3: CASSQDELALSNTGELFF; DNA: TGCGCCAGCAGCCAAGACGAACTAGCACTTTCGAACACCGGGGAGCTGTTTTTT
J: TRBJ1-2; D: -; length: 13; size: -; V: TRBV12-3/TRBV12-4; CDR3: CASSLKVDYGYTF; DNA: TGTGCCAGCAGTCTAAAGGTGGACTATGGCTACACCTTC
J: TRBJ2-2; D: -; length: 14; size: -; V: TRBV15; CDR3: CATRSFANTGELFF; DNA: TGTGCCACCAGGAGCTTCGCGAACACCGGGGAGCTGTTTTTT
J: TRBJ1-1; D: -; length: 12; size: few; V: TRBV6-1; CDR3: CASSDIGAEAFF; DNA: TGTGCCAGCAGTGATATCGGAGCTGAAGCTTTCTTT
J: TRBJ1-4; D: -; length: 15; size: few; V: TRBV6-1; CDR3: CASTPRGMGYEKLFF; DNA: TGTGCCAGCACCCCCCGGGGGATGGGATATGAAAAACTGTTTTTT
J: TRBJ2-3; D: -; length: 18; size: -; V: TRBV5-5; CDR3: CASSFQLDRYESTDTQYF; DNA: TGTGCCAGCAGCTTCCAACTAGACAGATACGAAAGCACAGATACGCAGTATTTT
J: TRBJ2-1; D: -; length: 15; size: few; V: TRBV7-6; CDR3: CASSSTGGSYNEQFF; DNA: TGTGCCAGCAGCTCTACAGGTGGTTCCTACAATGAGCAGTTCTTC
J: TRBJ1-5; D: -; length: 16; size: -; V: TRBV6-5; CDR3: CASSYRQLDDNQPQHF; DNA: TGTGCCAGCAGTTACAGACAGTTGGACGATAATCAGCCCCAGCATTTT
J: TRBJ2-1; D: -; length: 14; size: few; V: TRBV20-1; CDR3: CSARDPASVNEQFF; DNA: TGCAGTGCTAGGGATCCGGCTAGCGTTAATGAGCAGTTCTTC
J: TRBJ2-7; D: -; length: 13; size: few; V: TRBV6-5; CDR3: CASSYKGAGEQYF; DNA: TGTGCCAGCAGTTATAAGGGGGCGGGGGAGCAGTACTTC
J: TRBJ1-2; D: -; length: 14; size: few; V: TRBV27; CDR3: CASSATYGDYGYTF; DNA: TGTGCCAGCAGTGCAACCTACGGAGACTATGGCTACACCTTC
J: TRBJ2-1; D: -; length: 12; size: few; V: TRBV7-9; CDR3: CASSLERSEQFF; DNA: TGTGCCAGCAGCTTAGAGCGCAGTGAGCAGTTCTTC
J: TRBJ1-3; D: -; length: 16; size: -; V: TRBV27; CDR3: CASRSGGGSGGNTIYF; DNA: TGTGCCAGCAGATCCGGTGGGGGCTCGGGGGGAAACACCATATATTTT
J: TRBJ2-1; D: TRBD2; length: 15; size: -; V: TRBV27; CDR3: CASSLLGGRNNEQFF; DNA: TGTGCCAGCAGTTTGTTGGGCGGGAGAAACAATGAGCAGTTCTTC
J: TRBJ2-1; D: TRBD2; length: 14; size: -; V: TRBV12-3/TRBV12-4; CDR3: CASSWGTSDNEQFF; DNA: TGTGCCAGCAGTTGGGGGACTAGCGACAATGAGCAGTTCTTC
J: TRBJ2-7; D: TRBD2; length: 16; size: few; V: TRBV4-3; CDR3: CASSQEAAGGPYEQYF; DNA: TGCGCCAGCAGCCAAGAAGCCGCGGGAGGACCCTACGAGCAGTACTTC
J: TRBJ2-1; D: TRBD2; length: 11; size: few; V: TRBV6-2/TRBV6-3; CDR3: CASLAGQMQFF; DNA: TGTGCCAGTCTAGCGGGGCAAATGCAGTTCTTC